Listed here are 7 T cell receptor beta chains from one sample, sequenced in a study of T cell repertoires in cytomegalovirus infection. Their specific antigens are unknown. TCRdb redid the calling of the reads with MiXCR, one entry per CDR3 protein. The sample contains about 830,000 distinct CDR3 sequences, about 31% of which appear only once. The sequencing used cultured CD8+ T cells from PBMCs, collected from culture after CMV antigen stimulation. The receptor source for this set is a human donor in good health (CMV status not recorded). Some clones in this sample may be carry-over from other donors' samples.

V is TRBV7-9 and J is TRBJ2-1; 13 bases align to TRBD2. The germline gives CDR1 SEHNR, CDR2 FQNEAQ (reference sequence). The J segment lost 2 bases and the V segment lost 4 bases, leaving 14 bases of the junction unmatched. This CDR3 is 20 amino acids long. The DNA for the CDR3 is TGTGCCAGCAGCTCTACCGGGACTAGCGGGGACCTAAGCGCCTACAATGAGCAGTTCTTC. Amino acid sequence: CASSSTGTSGDLSAYNEQFF.

This clonotype was detected only a few times. This chain connects TRBV5-5 to TRBJ1-5; D gene uncertain. Germline V CDR1 and CDR2: SGHKS, YYEKEE (reference sequence). The V and J ends lost 2 bases and 7 bases respectively, with 10 bases between them. CDR3 length equals 13 residues. The CDR3 region is CASSFSQSQPQHF. DNA of the CDR3: TGTGCCAGCAGCTTTTCACAATCGCAGCCCCAGCATTTT.

The CDR3 spells CASSTFADNYGYTF. The CDR3 nucleotides read TGTGCCAGCAGCACCTTCGCCGATAACTATGGCTACACCTTC. The chain employs TRBV7-6 and TRBJ1-2; D not resolved. Trimming took off 5 bases at V and 1 base at J, with 11 bases between the two ends. Germline values: CDR1 SGHVS, CDR2 FNYEAQ. This CDR3 has 14 residues.

The chain recombines TRBV5-8 with TRBJ2-5, with D tentatively TRBD1 (6 bases). Trimming pared 10 bases from V and 1 base from J, leaving 11 bases between. The CDR3 runs to 12 residues. The germline CDR1 and CDR2 sequences are SGHTS and YDEGEE. CDR3 bases: TGTGCCGCTAGGACAGTCCAAGAGACCCAGTACTTC. Translation gives CAARTVQETQYF.

There are a few counts of this clonotype. The V gene is TRBV12-3 or TRBV12-4, the J gene TRBJ1-2, with D tentatively TRBD1 (6 bases). Trimming shortened V by 6 bases and J by 5 bases, and 22 bases separated the two germline ends. The CDR3 spans 16 residues. CDR3 coding DNA: TGTGCCAGCAGACCTGTTGGACAGAGGGGCCGATATGGCTACACCTTC. This encodes CASRPVGQRGRYGYTF.

In this sample, this clonotype turned up a few times. The rearrangement uses TRBV6-1 and TRBJ2-1, with D unclear. The CDR3 extends over 13 amino acids. V was cut by 6 bases and J by 4 bases, with 10 bases left in between. CDR1 and CDR2 from the germline V gene are MNHNS and SASEGT. CDR3 residues: CASSETRYNEQFF. CDR3 in DNA: TGTGCCAGCAGCGAAACTCGTTACAATGAGCAGTTCTTC.

CDR3 residues: CASSQYQGGRNYGYTF. For the CDR3, the DNA is TGTGCCAGCAGCCAATATCAGGGGGGCCGGAACTATGGCTACACCTTC. V is TRBV16 and J is TRBJ1-2; TRBD1 matches 7 bases. J was trimmed by 2 bases and V by 1 base; bases with no gene match: 7. CDR1 and CDR2 (germline): KGHSY, FQNENV. This CDR3 region has 16 residues.